This TCR beta chain was identified during a study of cytomegalovirus exposure and HLA in healthy donors. Germline-derived CDR1 and CDR2 are MNHEY and SVGAGI. Trimming took 5 bases from V and 1 from J; bases not matched to a gene: 3. The CDR3 contains 14 residues. Researchers ran the PCR with 60 Vbeta and 13 Jbeta primers. Using immunoSEQ multiplex PCR, the repertoire was profiled, and TCRdb retains in-frame clones only, with some absent. The sample includes some 100,000 clones, approximately 69% of them seen just once. The specimen sequenced was PBMCs. The origin of this receptor is a woman aged 50 to 60 in good health and CMV-seropositive. This sequence joins TRBV6-5 and TRBJ1-1; 8 nucleotides align to TRBD1. For the CDR3, the DNA is TGTGCCAGCAGTGCCGGACAGGGGAACACTGAAGCTTTCTTT. Translated, it gives CASSAGQGNTEAFF.